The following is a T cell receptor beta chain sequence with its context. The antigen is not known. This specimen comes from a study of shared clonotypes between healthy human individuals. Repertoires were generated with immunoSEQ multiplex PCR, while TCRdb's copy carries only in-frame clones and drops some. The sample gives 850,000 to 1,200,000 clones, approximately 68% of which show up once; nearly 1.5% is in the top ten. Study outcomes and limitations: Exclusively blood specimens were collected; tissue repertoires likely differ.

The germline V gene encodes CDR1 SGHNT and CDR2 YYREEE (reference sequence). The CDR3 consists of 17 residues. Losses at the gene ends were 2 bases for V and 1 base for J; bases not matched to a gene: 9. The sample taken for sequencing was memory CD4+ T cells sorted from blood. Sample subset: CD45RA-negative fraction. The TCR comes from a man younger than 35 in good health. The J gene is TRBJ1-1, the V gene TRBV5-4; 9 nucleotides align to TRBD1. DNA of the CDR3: TGTGCCAGCAGCTTTCCCGGGACAGGGAGGGAGAACACTGAAGCTTTCTTT. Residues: CASSFPGTGRENTEAFF.